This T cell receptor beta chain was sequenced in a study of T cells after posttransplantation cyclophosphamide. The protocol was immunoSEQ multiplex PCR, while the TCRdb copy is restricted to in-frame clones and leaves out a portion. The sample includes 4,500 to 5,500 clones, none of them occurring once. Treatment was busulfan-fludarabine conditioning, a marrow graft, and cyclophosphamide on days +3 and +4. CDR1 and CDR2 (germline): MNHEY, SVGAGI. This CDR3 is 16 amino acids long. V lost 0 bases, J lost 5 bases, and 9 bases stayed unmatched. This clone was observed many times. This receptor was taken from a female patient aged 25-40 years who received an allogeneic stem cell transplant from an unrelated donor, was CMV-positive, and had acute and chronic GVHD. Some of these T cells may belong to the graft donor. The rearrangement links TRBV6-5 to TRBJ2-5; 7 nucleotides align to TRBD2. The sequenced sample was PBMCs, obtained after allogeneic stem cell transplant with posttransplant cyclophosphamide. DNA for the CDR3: TGTGCCAGCAGTTACTCTCGGGGAGGGGAATGGGAGACCCAGTACTTC. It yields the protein CASSYSRGGEWETQYF.